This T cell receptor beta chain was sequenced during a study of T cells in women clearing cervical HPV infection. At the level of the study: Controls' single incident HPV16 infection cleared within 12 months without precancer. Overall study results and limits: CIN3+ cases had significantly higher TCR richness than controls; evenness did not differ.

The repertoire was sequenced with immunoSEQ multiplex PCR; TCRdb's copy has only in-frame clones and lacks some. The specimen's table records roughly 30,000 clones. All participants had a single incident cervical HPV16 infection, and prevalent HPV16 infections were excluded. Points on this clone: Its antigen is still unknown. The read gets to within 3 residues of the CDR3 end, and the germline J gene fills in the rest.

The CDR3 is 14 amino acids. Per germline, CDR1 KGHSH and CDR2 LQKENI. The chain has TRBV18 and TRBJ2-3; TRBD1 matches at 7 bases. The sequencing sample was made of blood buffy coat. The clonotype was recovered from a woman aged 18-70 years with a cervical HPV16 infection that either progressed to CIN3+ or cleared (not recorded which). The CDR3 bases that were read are TGTGCCAGCTCACCACAGGGGGCAGTTGAGACG. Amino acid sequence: CASSPQGAVET. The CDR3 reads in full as CASSPQGAVETQYF.